The sequence of this T cell receptor beta chain was determined in a study of cytomegalovirus exposure and HLA in healthy donors. J gave up 3 bases and V 4 bases, and 7 bases lay outside the gene matches. Germline values: CDR1 MNHEY, CDR2 SMNVEV (reference sequence). CDR3 length: 15 residues. 13 Jbeta primers and 60 Vbeta primers were used for the PCR. Sequenced by immunoSEQ multiplex PCR; TCRdb stores in-frame clones only, minus some. The sample has 85,000 to 130,000 clones; approximately 78% are singletons. Sequenced sample: PBMCs. The rearrangement links TRBV27 to TRBJ1-2; TRBD1 aligns across 8 bases. This TCR derives from a woman aged 40 to 49 in good health and CMV-seronegative. The CDR3 spells CASSWTGLGDYGYTF. The CDR3 DNA is TGTGCCAGCAGTTGGACAGGGCTGGGGGACTATGGCTACACCTTC.